This T cell receptor beta chain was identified in a study of T cells expressing NK-cell markers. About the study: Researchers got TCR beta repertoires out of sorted CD3+CD56+NKG2C+, CD3+CD56+NKG2C- and CD3+CD56-NKG2C+ T cells. The authors sequenced eight donors, of whom seven were HCMV-seropositive and one was seronegative. Study-level results: Six donors had dominant NKG2C+ clonotypes that comprised about 1.0-7.5% of their CD8+ T cells.

The length of the CDR3 is 13 residues. Looked up from germline, CDR1 is DFQATT and CDR2 is SNEGSKA (reference sequence). 5'RACE template switching with UMIs generated TCR beta cDNA. After re-calling the 5' RACE reads, TCRdb lists one entry per CDR3 protein, DNA absent. The sample totals 300,000 to 450,000 distinct CDR3 sequences. Notes on this clonotype: No antigen is known for it.

The TCR comes from a man aged 18 to 70 in good health. This chain links TRBV20-1 with TRBJ2-1. The source material was blood T cells: a sorted CD56 or NKG2C T cell subset, CD4+ or CD8+ T cells, or bulk PBMC T cells (not recorded which). CDR3 sequence: CSALIDRNHEQFF.